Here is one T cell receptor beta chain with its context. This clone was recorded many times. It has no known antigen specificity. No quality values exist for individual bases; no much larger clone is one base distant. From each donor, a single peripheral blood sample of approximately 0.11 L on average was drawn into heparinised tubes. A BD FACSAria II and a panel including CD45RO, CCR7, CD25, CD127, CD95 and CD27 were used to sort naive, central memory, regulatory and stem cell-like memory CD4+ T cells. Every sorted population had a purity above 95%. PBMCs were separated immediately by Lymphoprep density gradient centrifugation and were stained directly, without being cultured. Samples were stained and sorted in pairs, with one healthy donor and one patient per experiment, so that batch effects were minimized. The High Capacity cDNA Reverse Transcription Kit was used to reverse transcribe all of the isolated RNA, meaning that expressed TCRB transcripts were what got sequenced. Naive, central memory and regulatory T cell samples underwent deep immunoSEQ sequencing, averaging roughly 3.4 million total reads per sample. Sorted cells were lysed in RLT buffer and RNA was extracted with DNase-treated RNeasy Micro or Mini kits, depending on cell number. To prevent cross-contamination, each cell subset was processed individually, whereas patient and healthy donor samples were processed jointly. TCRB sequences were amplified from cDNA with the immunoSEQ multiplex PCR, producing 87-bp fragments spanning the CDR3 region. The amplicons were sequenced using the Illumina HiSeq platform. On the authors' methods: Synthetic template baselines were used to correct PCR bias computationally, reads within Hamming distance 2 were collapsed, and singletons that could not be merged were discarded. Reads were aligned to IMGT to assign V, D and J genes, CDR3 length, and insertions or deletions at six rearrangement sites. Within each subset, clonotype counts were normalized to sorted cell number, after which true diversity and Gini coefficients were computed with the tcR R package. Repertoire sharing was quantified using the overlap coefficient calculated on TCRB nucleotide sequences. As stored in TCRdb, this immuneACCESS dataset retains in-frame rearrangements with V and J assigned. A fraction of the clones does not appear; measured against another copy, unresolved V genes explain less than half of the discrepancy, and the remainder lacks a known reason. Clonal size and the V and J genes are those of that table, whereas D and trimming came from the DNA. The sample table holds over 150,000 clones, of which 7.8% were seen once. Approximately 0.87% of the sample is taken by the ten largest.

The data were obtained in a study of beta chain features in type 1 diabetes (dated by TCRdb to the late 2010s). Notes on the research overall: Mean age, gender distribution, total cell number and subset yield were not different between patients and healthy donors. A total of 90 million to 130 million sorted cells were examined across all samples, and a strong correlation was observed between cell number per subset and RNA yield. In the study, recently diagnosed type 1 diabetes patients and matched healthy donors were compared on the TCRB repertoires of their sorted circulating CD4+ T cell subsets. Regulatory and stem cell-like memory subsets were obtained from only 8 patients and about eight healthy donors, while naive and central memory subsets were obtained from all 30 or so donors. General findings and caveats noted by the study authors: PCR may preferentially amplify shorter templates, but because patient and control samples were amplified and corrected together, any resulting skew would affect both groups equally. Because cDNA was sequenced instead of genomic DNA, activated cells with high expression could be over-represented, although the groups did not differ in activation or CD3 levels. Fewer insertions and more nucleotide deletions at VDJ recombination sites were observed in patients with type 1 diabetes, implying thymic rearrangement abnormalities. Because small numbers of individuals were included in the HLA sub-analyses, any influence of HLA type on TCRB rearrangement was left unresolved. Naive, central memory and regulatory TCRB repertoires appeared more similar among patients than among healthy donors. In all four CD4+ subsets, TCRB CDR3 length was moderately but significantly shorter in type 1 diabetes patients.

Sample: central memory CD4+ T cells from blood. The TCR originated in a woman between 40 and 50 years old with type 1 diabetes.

The CDR3 in this case is CASSYMGASYGYTF. The base sequence is TGTGCCAGCAGTTACATGGGGGCCAGCTATGGCTACACCTTC. The V and J genes are TRBV6-5 and TRBJ1-2, with TRBD1 as a weak D call on 6 bases. Looking up the germline V gene yields CDR1 MNHEY and CDR2 SVGAGI. Trimming removed 2 bases from V and 4 bases from J, leaving 11 bases between the germline ends. Its CDR3 holds 14 amino acids, cysteine through phenylalanine. Of all the DNA, just the CDR3 is kept, 42 bases in frame from base 1.